This T cell receptor beta chain was sequenced for a study of OX40 agonist ivuxolimab in advanced cancers. Study-level information: Intravenous ivuxolimab was administered to patients every 2 weeks at 0.01 to 10 mg/kg. Patients were over 65% male with ages roughly 20 to 90, mean around 58.

Germline CDR1 is MDHEN and CDR2 is SYDVKM. This CDR3 has 15 amino acids. The V gene end was trimmed by 5 bases and the J gene end by 0 bases; junction bases not matched to a gene: 3. Study observations and caveats: Still undetermined is the antigen specificity of the expanded peripheral T cells.

A note on this clone: Its antigen is undetermined.

Autoimmune disease history or systemic immunosuppression was exclusionary. Clones were sequenced by immunoSEQ multiplex PCR, and TCRdb holds only the in-frame ones, with some missing. Of tens of thousands of clones listed, approximately 85% are singletons. This clonotype originated in an adult with an advanced solid tumor such as melanoma, head and neck, liver or kidney cancer. The source material was CD4+ or CD8+ T cells sorted from blood, sampled in a trial of the OX40 agonist ivuxolimab. The chain employs TRBV28 and TRBJ2-1, with 8 bases matching TRBD2. CDR3 in amino acids: CASSPSGGSYNEQFF. CDR3 DNA sequence: TGTGCCAGCAGTCCCAGCGGGGGCTCCTACAATGAGCAGTTCTTC.